This TCR beta chain was captured by sequencing in a study of T cell changes during pregnancy in multiple sclerosis. Germline trimming cut 2 bases from V and 2 bases from J; bases unmatched to any gene: 3. Germline V gene lookup returns CDR1 MDHEN and CDR2 SYDVKM. This CDR3 is 15 amino acids long. Sequenced by immunoSEQ multiplex PCR; TCRdb stores in-frame clones only, minus some. The sample lists roughly 40,000 clones, 91% seen once, with 0.5% in the top ten. This TCR came from a female donor in good health, enrolled as a control in a pregnancy study. Source: CD4+ T cells from peripheral blood mononuclear cells, taken in the second trimester of pregnancy. The rearrangement joins TRBV28 to TRBJ1-5; TRBD1 agrees at 7 bases. The CDR3: CASSLTQGGNQPQHF. For the CDR3, the DNA is TGTGCCAGCAGTTTAACTCAGGGGGGCAATCAGCCCCAGCATTTT.